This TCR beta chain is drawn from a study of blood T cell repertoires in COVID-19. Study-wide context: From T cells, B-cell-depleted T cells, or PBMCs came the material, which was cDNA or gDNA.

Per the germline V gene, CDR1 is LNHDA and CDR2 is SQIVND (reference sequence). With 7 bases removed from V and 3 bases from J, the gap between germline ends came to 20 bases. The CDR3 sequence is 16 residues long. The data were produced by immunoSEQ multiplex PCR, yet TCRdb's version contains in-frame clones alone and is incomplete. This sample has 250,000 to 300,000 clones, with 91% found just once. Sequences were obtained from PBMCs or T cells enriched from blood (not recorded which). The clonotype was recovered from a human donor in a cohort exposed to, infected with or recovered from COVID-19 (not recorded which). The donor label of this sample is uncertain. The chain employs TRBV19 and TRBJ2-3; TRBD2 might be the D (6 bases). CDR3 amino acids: CASMAEARRATDTQYF. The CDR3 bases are TGTGCCAGTATGGCGGAGGCAAGGAGGGCGACAGATACGCAGTATTTT.